The 29 T cell receptor beta chains below all came from one sample that was sequenced in a study of OX40 agonist ivuxolimab in advanced cancers. Generated by immunoSEQ multiplex PCR, the TCRdb table keeps only in-frame clones and is missing some. The sample consists of some 44,000 clones, 80% to 90% of them appearing once. Source: CD4+ or CD8+ T cells sorted from blood, taken in a trial of the OX40 agonist ivuxolimab. These TCRs come from an adult with an advanced solid tumor such as melanoma, head and neck, liver or kidney cancer.

The chain carries TRBV19 and TRBJ2-3; weak D call: TRBD1 (5 bases). The CDR3 totals 13 residues. Trimming took off 6 bases at V and 6 bases at J, with 13 bases between the two ends. Germline CDR1 reads LNHDA; CDR2 reads SQIVND (reference sequence). DNA of the CDR3: TGTGCCAGTAGCATCGCCAGGGTGGATACGCAGTATTTT. Translation gives CASSIARVDTQYF.

CDR3: CASKRGTSYNEQFF. CDR3 sequence (DNA): TGTGCCAGTAAGAGGGGGACATCCTACAATGAGCAGTTCTTC. This chain links TRBV19 with TRBJ2-1, with D maybe TRBD1 (6 bases). V dropped 7 bases and J dropped 1 base, with 11 bases sitting between them. Germline V gene data show CDR1 as LNHDA and CDR2 as SQIVND (reference sequence). This CDR3 is 14 amino acids long. Together with reference TRBV19 and TRBJ2-1, the CDR3 gives the full variable domain: DGGITQSPKYLFRKEGQNVTLSCEQNLNHDAMYWYRQDPGQGLRLIYYSQIVNDFQKGDIAEGYSVSREKKESFPLTVTSAQKNPTAFYLCASKRGTSYNEQFFGPGTRLTVL.

The V and J genes are TRBV7-2 and TRBJ2-1, with 9 bases lining up with TRBD2. CDR1 is SGHTA, CDR2 FQGNSA, per germline. The CDR3 consists of 14 residues. V lost 7 bases to trimming and J lost 2 bases; unmatched junction nucleotides: 3. The DNA of the CDR3 is TGTGCCAGCAACGGACTAGCGACCTACAATGAGCAGTTCTTC. Protein sequence: CASNGLATYNEQFF.

The rearrangement uses TRBV19 and TRBJ2-1, with TRBD2 matching over 10 bases. J lost 8 bases, V lost 5 bases, and 15 bases had no gene match. This CDR3 is built from 17 residues. CDR1 and CDR2 (germline): LNHDA, SQIVND (reference sequence). The CDR3 coding sequence is TGTGCCAGTAGTCCCCCGGTTGGTAGCGGGAGGAGGCATGAGCAGTTCTTC. The encoded protein is CASSPPVGSGRRHEQFF. Full variable domain (rest looked up from reference TRBV19 and TRBJ2-1): DGGITQSPKYLFRKEGQNVTLSCEQNLNHDAMYWYRQDPGQGLRLIYYSQIVNDFQKGDIAEGYSVSREKKESFPLTVTSAQKNPTAFYLCASSPPVGSGRRHEQFFGPGTRLTVL.

The genes are TRBV7-6 and TRBJ2-3, with a weak D call TRBD1 (6 bases). The CDR3 length is 14 residues. Between the trimmed V and J ends, which lost 6 bases and 0 bases, there was a span of 10 bases. Germline V gives CDR1 SGHVS, CDR2 FNYEAQ. The CDR3 bases are TGTGCCAGCAGTCGCAGGGGAAGCACAGATACGCAGTATTTT. It translates to CASSRRGSTDTQYF. Full variable domain (remainder filled in from reference TRBV7-6 and TRBJ2-3): GAGVSQSPRYKVTKRGQDVALRCDPISGHVSLYWYRQALGQGPEFLTYFNYEAQQDKSGLPNDRFSAERPEGSISTLTIQRTEQRDSAMYRCASSRRGSTDTQYFGPGTRLTVL.

V gene TRBV2 combines with J gene TRBJ1-2, with D possibly TRBD1 on 5 matching bases. Germline-derived CDR1 and CDR2 are SNHLY and FYNNEI. The V gene lost 7 bases and the J gene lost 5 bases, with 11 bases spanning the gap. This CDR3 is built from 12 residues. Here the CDR3 reads CASNSGMYGYTF. DNA of the CDR3: TGTGCCAGCAACTCAGGGATGTATGGCTACACCTTC. Supplemented by reference TRBV2 and TRBJ1-2, the full variable domain reads EPEVTQTPSHQVTQMGQEVILRCVPISNHLYFYWYRQILGQKVEFLVSFYNNEISEKSEIFDDQFSVERPDGSNFTLKIRSTKLEDSAMYFCASNSGMYGYTFGSGTRLTVV.

CDR3 coding DNA: TGTGCCACCAGCAGAGTCCTCCCCAGGGCTACTAATGAAAAACTGTTTTTT. Translating gives CATSRVLPRATNEKLFF. This chain connects TRBV15 to TRBJ1-4; D might be TRBD1 (5 bases). Germline V gene data show CDR1 as LNHNV and CDR2 as YYDKDF (reference sequence). CDR3 length: 17 amino acids. The V and J ends lost 1 base and 2 bases respectively, with 14 bases between them.

The CDR3 spells CASSSRLAGGQETQYF. In DNA, the CDR3 is TGTGCCAGCAGTTCCCGACTAGCGGGGGGCCAGGAGACCCAGTACTTC. The chain couples TRBV28 to TRBJ2-5; the match to TRBD2 covers 13 bases. Germline lookup yields CDR1 MDHEN and CDR2 SYDVKM. This CDR3 has 16 residues. V lost 4 bases to trimming and J lost 5 bases; unmatched junction nucleotides: 7.

The V gene is TRBV14, the J gene TRBJ2-5; 7 positions match TRBD2. V lost 1 base and J lost 4; bases outside the gene matches: 6. This CDR3 has 15 amino acids. Germline V CDR1 and CDR2: SGHDN, FVKESK. The CDR3 coding sequence is TGTGCCAGCAGCCAAGGGGACTATAGCAGAGAGACCCAGTACTTC. It is translated as CASSQGDYSRETQYF. Variable domain in full (rest from reference TRBV14 and TRBJ2-5): EAGVTQFPSHSVIEKGQTVTLRCDPISGHDNLYWYRRVMGKEIKFLLHFVKESKQDESGMPNNRFLAERTGGTYSTLKVQPAELEDSGVYFCASSQGDYSRETQYFGPGTRLLVL.

The V and J genes are TRBV7-9 and TRBJ1-6; D is possibly TRBD1 (5 bases). Per germline, CDR1 SEHNR and CDR2 FQNEAQ (reference sequence). With 0 bases removed from V and 12 bases from J, the gap between germline ends came to 15 bases. The CDR3 is made up of 15 amino acids. CDR3: CASSLAVAGIGPLHF. In nucleotides, the CDR3 is TGTGCCAGCAGCTTAGCGGTGGCAGGGATAGGACCCCTCCACTTT.

The chain uses TRBV30 and TRBJ2-2; 9 positions match TRBD1. The junction had 7 bases not matched to a gene; V was cut back by 5 bases and J by 6 bases. The CDR3 sequence is 14 residues long. From germline, CDR1 is GTSNPN and CDR2 SVGIG (reference sequence). In DNA, the CDR3 is TGTGCCTGGGGGACAGGGATGATGTCCGGGGAGCTGTTTTTT. Residues: CAWGTGMMSGELFF.

CDR3 nucleotides: TGTGCCATCAGTGATACAAGCGGCCAGGGTACTGAAGCTTTCTTT. This translates into CAISDTSGQGTEAFF. This chain joins TRBV10-3 and TRBJ1-1; possible D gene TRBD1, 5 bases. Trimming left V 3 bases short and J 5 bases short, with 16 bases between. Germline V gives CDR1 ENHRY, CDR2 SYGVKD. The CDR3 is 15 residues long.

V usage is TRBV19 and J usage is TRBJ1-3; D ambiguous. The germline CDR1 and CDR2 sequences are LNHDA and SQIVND (reference sequence). The V and J ends lost 5 bases and 0 bases respectively, with 14 bases between them. This CDR3 region has 16 residues. The CDR3 reads CASSRDGLVSGNTIYF. The DNA for the CDR3 is TGTGCCAGTAGTCGCGACGGGCTTGTCTCTGGAAACACCATATATTTT.

In its sample, this clone was seen once. The J gene is TRBJ1-2, the V gene TRBV18; D may be TRBD1 (6 bases). With 2 bases removed from V and 6 bases from J, the gap between germline ends came to 16 bases. CDR3 size: 15 residues. Germline-derived CDR1 and CDR2 are KGHSH and LQKENI. For the CDR3, the DNA is TGTGCCAGCTCACCAGAGAGGGGGGGATTTGATGGCTACACCTTC. It codes for CASSPERGGFDGYTF.

The chain links TRBV2 to TRBJ2-3, with 8 bases lining up with TRBD2. From germline, CDR1 is SNHLY and CDR2 FYNNEI. Trimming took 5 bases from V and 2 from J; bases not matched to a gene: 6. The CDR3 contains 15 residues. The CDR3 loop is CASSSGSWITDTQYF. CDR3 bases: TGTGCCAGCAGTAGCGGGAGTTGGATCACAGATACGCAGTATTTT.

The CDR3 is CASSATESPEREVDNEQFF. CDR3 nucleotides: TGTGCCAGCAGTGCAACCGAGAGTCCAGAACGGGAGGTAGACAATGAGCAGTTCTTC. The rearrangement uses TRBV6-4 and TRBJ2-1; 7 bases map to TRBD2. The germline gives CDR1 MRHNA, CDR2 SNTAGT. The CDR3 spans 19 residues. J was trimmed by 5 bases and V by 4 bases; bases with no gene match: 20.

This chain uses TRBV19 with TRBJ2-5; 11 nucleotides match TRBD2. This CDR3 has 16 residues. Germline CDR1 is LNHDA and CDR2 is SQIVND (reference sequence). The V and J ends lost 9 bases and 1 base, in that order; junction bases with no gene match: 10. CDR3 coding DNA: TGTGCCAGCGGGGGGAGCGGGACTAGCGGCCAAGAGACCCAGTACTTC. It specifies CASGGSGTSGQETQYF.

The chain carries TRBV27 and TRBJ2-1; 8 bases fit TRBD2. CDR3 length equals 15 residues. Germline CDR1 reads MNHEY; CDR2 reads SMNVEV (reference sequence). V was clipped by 2 bases and J by 1 base; unmatched bases: 1. CDR3 residues: CASSLLAGSYNEQFF. The CDR3 nucleotides read TGTGCCAGCAGTTTACTAGCGGGTTCCTACAATGAGCAGTTCTTC.

V is TRBV5-1 and J is TRBJ2-6; 11 bases fit TRBD1. CDR3 length equals 17 residues. The V gene's germline CDR1 is SGHRS and CDR2 YFSETQ. J was trimmed by 0 bases and V by 4 bases; bases with no gene match: 3. This chain's CDR3 is CASSPGQGVSGANVLTF. The DNA of the CDR3 is TGCGCCAGCAGCCCGGGACAGGGGGTCTCTGGGGCCAACGTCCTGACTTTC.

The chain couples TRBV4-2 to TRBJ2-1; D ambiguous. This CDR3 is 16 amino acids long. With 1 base removed from V and 0 bases from J, the gap between germline ends came to 10 bases. Germline V CDR1 and CDR2: LGHNA, YNFKEQ. CDR3 sequence: CASSQVDLSSYNEQFF. DNA of the CDR3: TGTGCCAGCAGCCAAGTTGACCTAAGCTCCTACAATGAGCAGTTCTTC.

In nucleotides, the CDR3 is TGTGCCAGCAGTTACCCGGGCCAGGATAATTCACCCCTCCACTTT. It codes for CASSYPGQDNSPLHF. The J gene is TRBJ1-6, the V gene TRBV6-6; no definite D call. V was pared by 2 bases and J by 5 bases, with 10 bases between. Germline V gene sequence: CDR1 MNHNY, CDR2 SVGAGI (reference sequence). The CDR3 sequence is 15 residues long.

The CDR3 DNA reads as TGCGCCAGCAGCCTCGAGAGGGAACAAGAGACCCAGTACTTC. This encodes CASSLEREQETQYF. The J gene is TRBJ2-5, the V gene TRBV5-1, with TRBD2 as a possible D gene (5 bases). Germline CDR1 reads SGHRS; CDR2 reads YFSETQ. The CDR3 sequence is 14 residues long. Deletions cut 4 bases from V and 2 bases from J, with 12 bases between.

This chain joins TRBV28 and TRBJ1-1; 9 bases fit TRBD1. This CDR3 comprises 16 residues. V shed 4 bases and J 1 base; nucleotides not matched to a gene: 7. Germline lookup yields CDR1 MDHEN and CDR2 SYDVKM. CDR3 sequence: CASSSPQGAWNTEAFF. The CDR3, as DNA: TGTGCCAGCAGTTCCCCACAGGGGGCATGGAACACTGAAGCTTTCTTT. Full variable domain (rest looked up from reference TRBV28 and TRBJ1-1): DVKVTQSSRYLVKRTGEKVFLECVQDMDHENMFWYRQDPGLGLRLIYFSYDVKMKEKGDIPEGYSVSREKKERFSLILESASTNQTSMYLCASSSPQGAWNTEAFFGQGTRLTVV.

The rearrangement joins TRBV10-3 to TRBJ2-5; D possibly corresponds to TRBD2 (5 bases). V was trimmed by 0 bases and J by 4 bases, leaving 12 bases between them. Per germline, CDR1 ENHRY and CDR2 SYGVKD. The CDR3 consists of 15 residues. The CDR3 protein is CAISESTGLGETQYF. The CDR3 bases are TGTGCCATCAGTGAGTCTACGGGATTGGGAGAGACCCAGTACTTC.

The chain employs TRBV4-1 and TRBJ2-1, with D unresolved. Per the germline V gene, CDR1 is MGHRA and CDR2 is YSYEKL. Trimming stripped 0 bases from V and 10 bases from J, with 7 bases between. This CDR3 has 12 amino acids. The CDR3 nucleotides are TGCGCCAGCAGCCAAGATTTAGGGGAGCAGTTCTTC. It specifies CASSQDLGEQFF.

The V call is TRBV7-8, the J call TRBJ1-2; 7 nucleotides match TRBD1. Germline CDR1 is SGHVS and CDR2 is FQNEAQ. The V and J ends lost 3 bases and 3 bases, in that order; junction bases with no gene match: 4. CDR3 length equals 14 residues. The chain's CDR3 is CASSFRQGYYGYTF. CDR3 coding DNA: TGTGCCAGCAGCTTCAGACAGGGTTACTATGGCTACACCTTC. The complete variable domain, with remaining parts taken from reference TRBV7-8 and TRBJ1-2, reads GAGVSQSPRYKVAKRGQDVALRCDPISGHVSLFWYQQALGQGPEFLTYFQNEAQLDKSGLPSDRFFAERPEGSVSTLKIQRTQQEDSAVYLCASSFRQGYYGYTFGSGTRLTVV.

This chain links TRBV6-1 with TRBJ2-1; no firm D call. The CDR3 has 14 residues. Germline V CDR1 and CDR2: MNHNS, SASEGT. Trimming pared 4 bases from V and 3 bases from J, leaving 10 bases between. The CDR3 sequence is CASSGSGVYNEQFF. CDR3 coding DNA: TGTGCCAGCAGTGGGTCTGGGGTCTACAATGAGCAGTTCTTC.

The CDR3 spells CASSVTISSYNEQFF. CDR3 DNA sequence: TGTGCCAGCAGTGTTACCATAAGCTCCTACAATGAGCAGTTCTTC. The rearrangement links TRBV6-4 to TRBJ2-1; no firm D call. V was clipped by 4 bases and J by 0 bases, with 10 bases between them. The CDR3 contains 15 residues. Germline CDR1 and CDR2: MRHNA and SNTAGT.

V gene TRBV19 combines with J gene TRBJ1-1, with no clear D. The CDR3 consists of 13 residues. CDR1 and CDR2 (germline): LNHDA, SQIVND (reference sequence). V gave up 7 bases and J gave up 0 bases, with 9 bases separating them. The CDR3 is CASNIHLNTEAFF. In DNA, the CDR3 is TGTGCCAGTAACATCCACCTGAACACTGAAGCTTTCTTT.